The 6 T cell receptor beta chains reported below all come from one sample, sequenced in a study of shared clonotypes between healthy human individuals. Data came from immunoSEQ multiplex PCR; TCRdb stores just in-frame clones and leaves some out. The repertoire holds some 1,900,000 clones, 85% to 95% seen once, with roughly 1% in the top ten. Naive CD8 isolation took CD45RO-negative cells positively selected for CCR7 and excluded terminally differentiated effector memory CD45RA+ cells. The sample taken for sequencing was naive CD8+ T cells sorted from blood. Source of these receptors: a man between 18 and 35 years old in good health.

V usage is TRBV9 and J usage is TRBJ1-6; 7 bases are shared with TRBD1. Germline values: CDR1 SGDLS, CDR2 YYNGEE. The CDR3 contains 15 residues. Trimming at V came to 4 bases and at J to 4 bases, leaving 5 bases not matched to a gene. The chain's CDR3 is CASSSQGDYNSPLHF. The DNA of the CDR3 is TGTGCCAGCAGCTCCCAGGGGGATTATAATTCACCCCTCCACTTT.

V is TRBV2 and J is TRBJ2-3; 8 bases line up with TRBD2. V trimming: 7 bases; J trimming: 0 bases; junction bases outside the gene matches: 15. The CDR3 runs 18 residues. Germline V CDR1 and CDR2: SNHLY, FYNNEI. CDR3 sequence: CASMVGHLLAASTDTQYF. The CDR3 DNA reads TGTGCCAGCATGGTGGGACACCTACTAGCGGCTAGCACAGATACGCAGTATTTT. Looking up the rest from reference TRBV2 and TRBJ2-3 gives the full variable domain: EPEVTQTPSHQVTQMGQEVILRCVPISNHLYFYWYRQILGQKVEFLVSFYNNEISEKSEIFDDQFSVERPDGSNFTLKIRSTKLEDSAMYFCASMVGHLLAASTDTQYFGPGTRLTVL.

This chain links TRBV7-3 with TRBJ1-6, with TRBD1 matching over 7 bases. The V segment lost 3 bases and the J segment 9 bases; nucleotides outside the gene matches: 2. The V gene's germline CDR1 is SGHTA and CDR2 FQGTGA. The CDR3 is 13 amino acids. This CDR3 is CASSFRQGSPLHF. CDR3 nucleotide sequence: TGTGCCAGCAGCTTTCGACAGGGTTCACCCCTCCACTTT.

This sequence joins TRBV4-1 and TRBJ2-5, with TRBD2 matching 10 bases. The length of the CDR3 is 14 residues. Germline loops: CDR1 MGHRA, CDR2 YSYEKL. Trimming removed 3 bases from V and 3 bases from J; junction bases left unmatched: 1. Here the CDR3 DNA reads TGCGCCAGCAGCCACAGCGGGGGGGAAGAGACCCAGTACTTC. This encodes CASSHSGGEETQYF.

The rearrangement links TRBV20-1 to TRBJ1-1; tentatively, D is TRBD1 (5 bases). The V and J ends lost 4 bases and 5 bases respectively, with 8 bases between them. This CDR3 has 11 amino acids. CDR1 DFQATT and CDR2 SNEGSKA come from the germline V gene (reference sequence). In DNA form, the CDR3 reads TGCAGTGCTAAGGGGATAACTGAAGCTTTCTTT. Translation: CSAKGITEAFF.

The CDR3 region has the DNA TGTGCCAGCAGCTACGGGGGGACTGGCACAGATACGCAGTATTTT. Amino acids: CASSYGGTGTDTQYF. The chain employs TRBV9 and TRBJ2-3, with TRBD2 identical over 7 bases. The CDR3 consists of 15 residues. Germline CDR1 is SGDLS and CDR2 is YYNGEE. V was pared by 4 bases and J by 1 base, with 6 bases of the junction left unmatched.